The 12 T cell receptor beta chains in this list originate from one sample, sequenced in a study of CD8+CD57+ T cells in acquired aplastic anemia. The authors sequenced patients whose flow cytometry had shown CD8+CD57+ cell expansion. Genomic DNA constituted the template upon which TCR beta VDJ and CDR3 profiling was performed. TCRdb reprocessed the reads via MiXCR and lists one record per CDR3 protein. This sample has roughly 260,000 distinct CDR3 sequences, with around 45% found just once. Material: sorted CD4+, CD8+, or CD8+CD57+ T cells (not recorded which) from PBMCs. Source of these receptors: a human donor with aplastic anemia.

The sample holds many counts of this clonotype. The chain has TRBV20-1 and TRBJ1-3; a weak D match, TRBD1 (6 bases). The germline CDR1 and CDR2 sequences are DFQATT and SNEGSKA (reference sequence). This CDR3 is 15 amino acids long. V lost 3 bases, J lost 3 bases, and 15 bases lay in between. The chain's CDR3 is CSARPDREDGNTIYF. CDR3 DNA sequence: TGCAGTGCTAGGCCGGACAGAGAAGATGGAAACACCATATATTTT.

The chain employs TRBV20-1 and TRBJ2-7; D remains ambiguous. Germline V gene lookup returns CDR1 DFQATT and CDR2 SNEGSKA (reference sequence). The CDR3 spans 13 residues. V lost 2 bases, J lost 0 bases, and 8 bases lay in between. The CDR3 nucleotides read TGCAGTGCTAGAATGGGCTACTCCTACGAGCAGTACTTC. Residues: CSARMGYSYEQYF.

Notes on this clonotype: One end of the junction fails to match germline, which may point to a read error. The chain uses TRBV15 and TRBJ2-5, with D unclear. Looked up from germline, CDR1 is LNHNV and CDR2 is YYDKDF (reference sequence). The CDR3 runs to 13 residues. The CDR3 spells CATGRDAQETQYF. The CDR3 DNA is TGTGCCACCGGCAGAGACGCCCAGGAGACCCAGTACTTC.

The sample holds many counts of this clonotype. Written as DNA, the CDR3 is TGTGCCAGCAGCTCTTACGGTAACACTGAAGCTTTCTTT. Its protein is CASSSYGNTEAFF. V is TRBV5-4 and J is TRBJ1-1, with no clear D. Trimming cost V 3 bases and J 2 bases, with 8 bases left between them. Germline V lookup: CDR1 SGHNT, CDR2 YYREEE (reference sequence). This CDR3 contains 13 residues.

This clonotype was counted only a few times. The gene calls are TRBV7-9 and TRBJ1-4; no clear D. Germline loops: CDR1 SEHNR, CDR2 FQNEAQ (reference sequence). V was cut by 2 bases and J by 8 bases, with 15 bases left in between. CDR3 length: 15 residues. CDR3 region: CASSLNSDSTEKLFF. The CDR3 DNA reads TGTGCCAGCAGCTTAAATAGTGATTCAACCGAAAAACTGTTTTTT.

The genes are TRBV29-1 and TRBJ2-6; D not certain. From germline, CDR1 is SQVTM and CDR2 ANQGSEA. This CDR3 spans 12 amino acids. Deletions cut 4 bases from V and 2 bases from J, with 3 bases between. The CDR3 bases are TGCAGCGTTGGACCTGGGGCCAACGTCCTGACTTTC. Encoded protein: CSVGPGANVLTF.

The chain has TRBV6-2 or TRBV6-3 and TRBJ2-7; D not certain. This CDR3 spans 15 amino acids. Germline V gene lookup returns CDR1 MNHEY and CDR2 SVGEGT. V dropped 6 bases and J dropped 0 bases, with 15 bases sitting between them. The CDR3 DNA is TGTGCCAGCAGCCCCATCGGTTCCGTCTCCTACGAGCAGTACTTC. As protein: CASSPIGSVSYEQYF.

This clonotype was seen repeatedly, ten times or more. The chain carries TRBV12-3 or TRBV12-4 and TRBJ1-6, with D maybe TRBD1 (6 bases). Trimming left V 1 base short and J 3 bases short, with 10 bases between. CDR3 length: 16 residues. CDR3 sequence (DNA): TGTGCCAGCAGTTTAGACGGGGGCCACTATAATTCACCCCTCCACTTT. Translating gives CASSLDGGHYNSPLHF.

The genes are TRBV20-1 and TRBJ2-3; possible D gene TRBD1, 6 bases. The CDR3 extends over 15 amino acids. V dropped 0 bases and J dropped 6 bases, with 16 bases sitting between them. Germline assignment: CDR1 DFQATT and CDR2 SNEGSKA (reference sequence). The CDR3 loop reads CSARERQGTGDTQYF. CDR3 nucleotides: TGCAGTGCTAGAGAACGGCAGGGGACCGGGGATACGCAGTATTTT.

This clonotype was observed many times. The chain's CDR3 is CASSHGTVNQPQHF. CDR3 bases: TGTGCCAGCAGTCACGGGACAGTCAATCAGCCCCAGCATTTT. The chain carries TRBV6-5 and TRBJ1-5, with TRBD1 matching over 7 bases. Germline trimming cut 5 bases from V and 3 bases from J; bases unmatched to any gene: 4. This CDR3 has 14 amino acids. Germline loops: CDR1 MNHEY, CDR2 SVGAGI.

The sample holds many counts of this clonotype. The V and J genes are TRBV7-6 and TRBJ2-7; no clear D gene. The CDR3 length is 13 residues. The germline CDR1 and CDR2 sequences are SGHVS and FNYEAQ. V lost 1 base and J 3 bases, leaving 7 bases between the germline ends. DNA for the CDR3: TGTGCCAGCAGCTTAGAACTGAACTACGAGCAGTACTTC. As protein: CASSLELNYEQYF.

This clonotype was seen repeatedly, ten times or more. The chain recombines TRBV9 with TRBJ2-7; a possible D gene is TRBD2 (5 bases). V lost 0 bases, J lost 2 bases, and 9 bases lay in between. There are 14 residues in the CDR3. CDR1 is SGDLS and CDR2 is YYNGEE in the germline V gene. The CDR3 DNA reads as TGTGCCAGCAGCGTAGCCGGGGATACCTACGAGCAGTACTTC. Translation: CASSVAGDTYEQYF.